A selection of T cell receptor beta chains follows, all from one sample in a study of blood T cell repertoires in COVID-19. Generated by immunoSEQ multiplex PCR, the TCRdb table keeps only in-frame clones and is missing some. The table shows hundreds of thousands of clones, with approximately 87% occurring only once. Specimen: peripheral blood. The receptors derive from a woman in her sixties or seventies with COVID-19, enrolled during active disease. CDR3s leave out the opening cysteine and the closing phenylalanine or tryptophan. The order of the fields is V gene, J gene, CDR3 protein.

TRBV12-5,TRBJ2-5,ASARGQGVETQY
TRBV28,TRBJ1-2,ASSGGTGNYGYT
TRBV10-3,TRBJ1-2,AISVSAGGGGYT
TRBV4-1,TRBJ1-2,ASSRGGPHGVASYGYT
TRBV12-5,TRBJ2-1,ASGLPGVQF
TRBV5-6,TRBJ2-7,ASSLAMREQY
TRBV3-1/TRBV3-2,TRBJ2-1,ASSQGGLAGRNEQF
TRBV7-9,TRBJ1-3,AKQGLGNTIY
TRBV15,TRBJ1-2,ATSSVDRANYGYT
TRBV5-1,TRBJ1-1,ASSLVSGTGGGKAF